This T cell receptor beta chain stems from a study of blood T cell repertoires in COVID-19. Across the study: PBMCs, B-cell-depleted T cells, or T cells were the source of the cDNA or gDNA that made up the material.

As processed by the authors: Using reference gene primer amplification, nucleated cell counts were estimated. Data came from immunoSEQ multiplex PCR; TCRdb stores just in-frame clones and leaves some out. V and J calls and clone size are those listed in that table; D and trimming were worked out from the DNA. The sample includes around 110,000 clones, 75% to 90% seen only once; the top ten take about 2.2%. Between the trimmed V and J ends, which lost 6 bases and 7 bases, there was a span of 18 bases. The V gene's germline CDR1 is MNHNY and CDR2 SVGAGI (reference sequence). This CDR3 spans 15 amino acids.

The clonotype comes from a man between 25 and 39 years old with acute or convalescent COVID-19. The rearrangement joins TRBV6-6 to TRBJ1-4; D is uncertain. The sequenced material came from peripheral blood. CDR3 DNA: TGTGCCAGCAGACCTCCCGGCCCAGCGGCTGAAAAACTGTTTTTT. The encoded protein is CASRPPGPAAEKLFF.